This T cell receptor beta chain derives from a study of blood T cell repertoires in COVID-19. Study as a whole: The United States, Italy and Spain supplied acute and convalescent COVID-19 samples.

Trimming removed 6 bases at V and 7 bases at J, with 19 bases between. CDR3 length equals 15 residues. Germline values: CDR1 MNHEY, CDR2 SVGAGI. The assay was immunoSEQ multiplex PCR, and TCRdb's table has in-frame clones only and misses some. The sample lists about 300,000 clones, around 91% occurring once. This rearrangement joins TRBV6-5 to TRBJ2-4, with D possibly matching TRBD2 (5 bases). This TCR came from a woman between 18 and 29 years old with acute COVID-19. The sample was PBMCs or T cells enriched from blood (not recorded which). CDR3 region: CASRDRGNYVNIQYF. In DNA, the CDR3 is TGTGCCAGCAGGGACCGGGGAAACTATGTGAACATTCAGTACTTC.